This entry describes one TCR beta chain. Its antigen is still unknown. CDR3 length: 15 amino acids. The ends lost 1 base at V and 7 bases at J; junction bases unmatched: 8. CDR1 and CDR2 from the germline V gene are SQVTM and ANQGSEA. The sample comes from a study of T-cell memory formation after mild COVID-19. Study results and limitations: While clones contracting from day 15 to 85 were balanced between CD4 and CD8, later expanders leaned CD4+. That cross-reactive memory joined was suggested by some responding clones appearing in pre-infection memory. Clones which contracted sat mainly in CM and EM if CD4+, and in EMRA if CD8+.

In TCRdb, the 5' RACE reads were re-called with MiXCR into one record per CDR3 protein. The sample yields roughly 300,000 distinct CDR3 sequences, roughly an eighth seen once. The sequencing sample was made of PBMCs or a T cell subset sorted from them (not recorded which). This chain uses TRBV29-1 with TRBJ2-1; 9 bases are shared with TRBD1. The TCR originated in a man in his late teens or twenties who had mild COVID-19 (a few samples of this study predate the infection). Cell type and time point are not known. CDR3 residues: CSVEGTGELRNEQFF. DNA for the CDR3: TGCAGCGTTGAAGGGACAGGGGAACTGAGGAATGAGCAGTTCTTC.